This T cell receptor beta chain comes out of a study of blood T cell repertoires in COVID-19. About the study: There were acute and convalescent COVID-19 samples, and they came from the United States, Italy and Spain. T cells, B-cell-depleted T cells, or PBMCs supplied cDNA or gDNA.

Here immunoSEQ multiplex PCR was the method, and the copy in TCRdb shows in-frame clones only, minus some. The sample gives 180,000 or so clones, over 70% of which show up once; 6% to 7% is in the top ten. CDR3 length equals 15 residues. V was clipped by 1 base and J by 3 bases, with 12 bases between them. CDR1 and CDR2 (germline): SGHTA, FQGNSA. The chain uses TRBV7-2 and TRBJ1-2, with a tentative D call TRBD1 (5 bases). The source is a woman between 40 and 55 years old with COVID-19, enrolled during active disease. Sequences were obtained from peripheral blood. The CDR3 DNA follows: TGTGCCAGCAGCTTAGATCACCCGGGGGACTATGGCTACACCTTC. Encoded protein: CASSLDHPGDYGYTF.